The rows below give T cell receptor beta chains drawn from one sample of a study of blood T cells in healthy people across ages. TCRdb processed the 5' RACE reads anew with MiXCR; each CDR3 protein has one entry. The sample records 350,000 to 450,000 distinct CDR3 sequences, 45% to 65% being singletons. The sample comprised blood. Source of these receptors: a man aged 55 to 69 in good health. CDR3s include the opening cysteine and the closing phenylalanine or tryptophan. A D gene is named only where the DNA matches it firmly. Clone size is not always given. Where it is, it says once, few, many or a class for expanded clones.

CDR3 length: 12; D gene: NA; J gene: TRBJ1-2; clone size: NA; V gene: TRBV12-3/TRBV12-4; CDR3 protein: CASSLRDFGYTF; CDR3 DNA: TGTGCCAGCAGTTTAAGGGATTTCGGCTACACCTTC
CDR3 length: 16; D gene: TRBD1; J gene: TRBJ1-4; clone size: few; V gene: TRBV7-2; CDR3 protein: CASSLAGPGGQEKLFF; CDR3 DNA: TGTGCCAGCAGCTTAGCGGGGCCAGGGGGTCAGGAAAAACTGTTTTTT
CDR3 length: 14; D gene: NA; J gene: TRBJ2-7; clone size: NA; V gene: TRBV10-3; CDR3 protein: CAISEVAGPNEQYF; CDR3 DNA: TGTGCCATCAGTGAGGTCGCAGGTCCCAATGAGCAGTACTTC
CDR3 length: 15; D gene: NA; J gene: TRBJ2-3; clone size: many; V gene: TRBV6-2/TRBV6-3; CDR3 protein: CASTRQGLSTDTQYF; CDR3 DNA: TGTGCCAGCACCCGACAGGGACTAAGCACAGATACGCAGTATTTT
CDR3 length: 15; D gene: NA; J gene: TRBJ2-5; clone size: NA; V gene: TRBV7-6; CDR3 protein: CASSLEPGSGETQYF; CDR3 DNA: TGTGCCAGCAGCTTAGAACCGGGATCGGGCGAGACCCAGTACTTC
CDR3 length: 14; D gene: NA; J gene: TRBJ2-3; clone size: once; V gene: TRBV6-2/TRBV6-3; CDR3 protein: CASSGAFRTDTQYF; CDR3 DNA: TGCGCCAGCAGTGGGGCGTTCCGCACAGATACGCAGTATTTT
CDR3 length: 15; D gene: TRBD2; J gene: TRBJ2-1; clone size: NA; V gene: TRBV7-2; CDR3 protein: CASSLARGVGNEQFF; CDR3 DNA: TGTGCCAGCAGCTTAGCGCGGGGGGTTGGCAATGAGCAGTTCTTC
CDR3 length: 14; D gene: NA; J gene: TRBJ2-1; clone size: many; V gene: TRBV27; CDR3 protein: CASSLRAGINEQFF; CDR3 DNA: TGTGCCAGCAGTTTAAGGGCCGGGATCAATGAGCAGTTCTTC
CDR3 length: 14; D gene: NA; J gene: TRBJ2-7; clone size: NA; V gene: TRBV5-4; CDR3 protein: CASSSTGLAYEQYF; CDR3 DNA: TGTGCCAGCAGCTCAACCGGGTTGGCCTACGAGCAGTACTTC
CDR3 length: 15; D gene: NA; J gene: TRBJ1-5; clone size: NA; V gene: TRBV2; CDR3 protein: CASTMRGNSNQPQHF; CDR3 DNA: TGTGCCAGTACGATGAGGGGCAATAGCAATCAGCCCCAGCATTTT
CDR3 length: 13; D gene: NA; J gene: TRBJ2-7; clone size: NA; V gene: TRBV2; CDR3 protein: CASNSQSYNGQYF; CDR3 DNA: TGTGCCAGCAACAGCCAGTCCTACAATGGGCAGTACTTC
CDR3 length: 12; D gene: NA; J gene: TRBJ2-1; clone size: NA; V gene: TRBV4-2; CDR3 protein: CASSQDRTERFF; CDR3 DNA: TGTGCCAGCAGCCAAGATAGAACAGAGCGGTTCTTC
CDR3 length: 13; D gene: NA; J gene: TRBJ2-4; clone size: few; V gene: TRBV7-2; CDR3 protein: CASSVAPLMVQYF; CDR3 DNA: TGTGCCAGCAGCGTAGCGCCCCTTATGGTGCAGTACTTC
CDR3 length: 16; D gene: NA; J gene: TRBJ1-2; clone size: NA; V gene: TRBV6-6; CDR3 protein: CASSFQAPNPGYGYTF; CDR3 DNA: TGTGCCAGCAGTTTCCAGGCGCCGAACCCGGGGTATGGCTACACCTTC
CDR3 length: 15; D gene: NA; J gene: TRBJ2-2; clone size: many; V gene: TRBV7-9; CDR3 protein: CASSFSSGNTGELFF; CDR3 DNA: TGTGCCAGCAGCTTCTCTAGTGGGAACACCGGGGAGCTGTTTTTT
CDR3 length: 17; D gene: TRBD2; J gene: TRBJ2-1; clone size: NA; V gene: TRBV10-3; CDR3 protein: CAISAGASAGVTNEQFF; CDR3 DNA: TGTGCCATCAGTGCAGGTGCTTCGGCGGGGGTTACTAATGAGCAGTTCTTC
CDR3 length: 15; D gene: NA; J gene: TRBJ1-4; clone size: many; V gene: TRBV21-1; CDR3 protein: CASSKVRGENEKLFF; CDR3 DNA: TGTGCCAGCAGCAAAGTCCGGGGCGAGAATGAAAAACTGTTTTTT
CDR3 length: 12; D gene: TRBD1; J gene: TRBJ2-7; clone size: NA; V gene: TRBV29-1; CDR3 protein: CSVSQGAYEQYF; CDR3 DNA: TGCAGCGTCTCGCAGGGGGCCTACGAGCAGTACTTC
CDR3 length: 14; D gene: TRBD2; J gene: TRBJ2-1; clone size: NA; V gene: TRBV11-2; CDR3 protein: CASSSSGSRGEQFF; CDR3 DNA: TGTGCCAGCAGCAGCAGCGGGAGTCGGGGTGAGCAGTTCTTC
CDR3 length: 14; D gene: TRBD1; J gene: TRBJ1-2; clone size: once; V gene: TRBV7-9; CDR3 protein: CACSSGTVLYGYTF; CDR3 DNA: TGTGCCTGCAGCTCCGGGACAGTCCTATACGGCTACACCTTC
CDR3 length: 14; D gene: TRBD2; J gene: TRBJ2-5; clone size: NA; V gene: TRBV7-2; CDR3 protein: CASSLQRGEETQYF; CDR3 DNA: TGTGCCAGCAGCTTACAGCGGGGCGAAGAGACCCAGTACTTC
CDR3 length: 15; D gene: TRBD1; J gene: TRBJ2-7; clone size: few; V gene: TRBV5-1; CDR3 protein: CASSEGQGRFAEQYF; CDR3 DNA: TGCGCCAGCAGCGAAGGACAGGGTAGGTTCGCAGAGCAGTACTTC
CDR3 length: 15; D gene: TRBD1; J gene: TRBJ2-1; clone size: once; V gene: TRBV12-3/TRBV12-4; CDR3 protein: CASSPRTGGRKEQFF; CDR3 DNA: TGTGCCAGCAGTCCCCGGACAGGGGGTAGGAAGGAGCAGTTCTTC
CDR3 length: 13; D gene: TRBD1; J gene: TRBJ2-7; clone size: NA; V gene: TRBV2; CDR3 protein: CASSRQGGGEQYF; CDR3 DNA: TGTGCCAGCAGTCGACAGGGCGGCGGCGAGCAGTACTTC
CDR3 length: 16; D gene: TRBD2; J gene: TRBJ2-3; clone size: NA; V gene: TRBV30; CDR3 protein: CAWSVTSGSSTDTQYF; CDR3 DNA: TGTGCCTGGAGTGTTACTAGCGGCTCTAGCACAGATACGCAGTATTTT
CDR3 length: 16; D gene: NA; J gene: TRBJ1-2; clone size: NA; V gene: TRBV20-1; CDR3 protein: CGVPTRGHNSNYGYTF; CDR3 DNA: TGCGGAGTTCCAACCAGGGGACACAATTCCAACTATGGCTACACCTTC
CDR3 length: 16; D gene: NA; J gene: TRBJ2-2; clone size: NA; V gene: TRBV7-2; CDR3 protein: CASSSVAGTSTGELFF; CDR3 DNA: TGTGCCAGCAGCTCAGTAGCAGGGACGAGCACCGGGGAGCTGTTTTTT
CDR3 length: 15; D gene: TRBD1; J gene: TRBJ2-7; clone size: NA; V gene: TRBV3-1; CDR3 protein: CASSQRQGAPYEQYF; CDR3 DNA: TGTGCCAGCAGCCAGAGACAGGGGGCACCGTACGAGCAGTACTTC